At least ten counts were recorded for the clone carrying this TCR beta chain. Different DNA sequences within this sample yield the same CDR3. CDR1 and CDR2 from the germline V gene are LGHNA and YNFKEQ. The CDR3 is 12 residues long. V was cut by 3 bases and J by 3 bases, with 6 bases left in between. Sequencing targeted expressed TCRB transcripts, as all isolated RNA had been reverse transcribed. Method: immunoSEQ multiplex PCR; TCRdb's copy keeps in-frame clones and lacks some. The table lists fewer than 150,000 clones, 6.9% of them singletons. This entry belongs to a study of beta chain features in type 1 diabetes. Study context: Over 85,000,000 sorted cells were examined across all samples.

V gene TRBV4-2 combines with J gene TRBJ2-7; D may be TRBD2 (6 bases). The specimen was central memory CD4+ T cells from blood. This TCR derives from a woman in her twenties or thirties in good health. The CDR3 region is CASSQTSYEQYF. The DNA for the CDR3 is TGTGCCAGCAGCCAGACTAGCTACGAGCAGTACTTC.